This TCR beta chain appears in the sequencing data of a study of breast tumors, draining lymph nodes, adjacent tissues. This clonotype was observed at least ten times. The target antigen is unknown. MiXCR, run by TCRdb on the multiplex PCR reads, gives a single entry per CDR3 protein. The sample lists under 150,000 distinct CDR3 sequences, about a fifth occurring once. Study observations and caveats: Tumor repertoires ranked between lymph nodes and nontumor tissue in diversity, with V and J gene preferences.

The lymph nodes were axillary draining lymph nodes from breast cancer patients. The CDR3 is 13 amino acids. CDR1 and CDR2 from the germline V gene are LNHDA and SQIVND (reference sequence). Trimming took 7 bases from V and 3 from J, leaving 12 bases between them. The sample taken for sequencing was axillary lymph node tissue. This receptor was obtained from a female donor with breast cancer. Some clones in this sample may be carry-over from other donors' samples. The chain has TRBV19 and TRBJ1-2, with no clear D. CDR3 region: CASTSDGYYGYTF. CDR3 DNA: TGTGCCAGTACCTCGGACGGCTACTATGGCTACACCTTC.